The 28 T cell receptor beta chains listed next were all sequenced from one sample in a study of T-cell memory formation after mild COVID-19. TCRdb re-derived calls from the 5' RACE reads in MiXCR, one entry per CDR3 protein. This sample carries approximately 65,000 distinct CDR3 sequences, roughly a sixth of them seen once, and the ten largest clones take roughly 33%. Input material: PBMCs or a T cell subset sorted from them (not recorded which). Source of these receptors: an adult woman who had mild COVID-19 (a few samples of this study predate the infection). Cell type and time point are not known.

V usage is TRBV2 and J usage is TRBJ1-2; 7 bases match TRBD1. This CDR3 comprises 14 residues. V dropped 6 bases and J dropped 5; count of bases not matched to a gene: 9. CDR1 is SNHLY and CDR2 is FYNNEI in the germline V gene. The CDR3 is CASRDRAGPYGYTF. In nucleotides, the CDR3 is TGTGCCAGCAGAGACAGGGCCGGCCCGTATGGCTACACCTTC. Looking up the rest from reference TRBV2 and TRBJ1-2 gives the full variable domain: EPEVTQTPSHQVTQMGQEVILRCVPISNHLYFYWYRQILGQKVEFLVSFYNNEISEKSEIFDDQFSVERPDGSNFTLKIRSTKLEDSAMYFCASRDRAGPYGYTFGSGTRLTVV.

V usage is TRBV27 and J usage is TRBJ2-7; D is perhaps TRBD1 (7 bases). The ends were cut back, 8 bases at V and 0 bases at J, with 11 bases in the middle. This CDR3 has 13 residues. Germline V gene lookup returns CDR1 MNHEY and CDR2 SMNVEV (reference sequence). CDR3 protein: CASGRDSSYEQYF. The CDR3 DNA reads TGTGCCAGCGGGCGGGACAGCTCCTACGAGCAGTACTTC.

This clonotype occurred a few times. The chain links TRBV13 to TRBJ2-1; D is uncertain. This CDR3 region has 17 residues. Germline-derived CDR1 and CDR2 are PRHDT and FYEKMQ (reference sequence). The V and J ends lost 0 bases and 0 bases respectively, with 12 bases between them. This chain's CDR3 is CASSLGLPFPSYNEQFF. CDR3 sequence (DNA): TGTGCCAGCAGCTTAGGACTGCCTTTTCCCTCCTACAATGAGCAGTTCTTC.

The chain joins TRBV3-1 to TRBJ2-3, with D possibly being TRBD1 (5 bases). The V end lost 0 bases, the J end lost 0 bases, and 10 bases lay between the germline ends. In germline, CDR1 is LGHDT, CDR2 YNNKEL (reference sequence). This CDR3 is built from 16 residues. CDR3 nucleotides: TGTGCCAGCAGCCAAGAAACGGCAGGGAGCACAGATACGCAGTATTTT. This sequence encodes CASSQETAGSTDTQYF.

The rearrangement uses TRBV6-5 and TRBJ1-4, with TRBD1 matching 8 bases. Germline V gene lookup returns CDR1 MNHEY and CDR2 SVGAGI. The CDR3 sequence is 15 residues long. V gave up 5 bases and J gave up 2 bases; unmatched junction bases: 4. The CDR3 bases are TGTGCCAGCAGTAGGACAGGGTCTACTAATGAAAAACTGTTTTTT. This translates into CASSRTGSTNEKLFF.

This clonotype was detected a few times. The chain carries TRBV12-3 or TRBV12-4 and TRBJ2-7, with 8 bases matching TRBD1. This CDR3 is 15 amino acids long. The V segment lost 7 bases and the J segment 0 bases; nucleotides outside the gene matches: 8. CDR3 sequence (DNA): TGTGCCAGCACCCGGACAGGGTCGGGCTCCTACGAGCAGTACTTC. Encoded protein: CASTRTGSGSYEQYF.

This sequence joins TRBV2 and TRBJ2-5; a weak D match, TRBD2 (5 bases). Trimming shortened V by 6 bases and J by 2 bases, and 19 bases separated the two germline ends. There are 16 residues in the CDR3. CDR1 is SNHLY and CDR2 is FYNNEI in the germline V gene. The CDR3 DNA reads TGTGCCAGCAGCGCCGCCCGGGCGAGGGAACAAGAGACCCAGTACTTC. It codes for CASSAARAREQETQYF.

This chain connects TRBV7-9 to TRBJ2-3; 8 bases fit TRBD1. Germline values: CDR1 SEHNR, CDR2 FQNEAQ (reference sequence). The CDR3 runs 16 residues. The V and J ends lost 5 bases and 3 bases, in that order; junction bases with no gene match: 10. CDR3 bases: TGTGCCAGCAGCGAGACAGGGGATTTGTTAACAGATACGCAGTATTTT. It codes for CASSETGDLLTDTQYF.

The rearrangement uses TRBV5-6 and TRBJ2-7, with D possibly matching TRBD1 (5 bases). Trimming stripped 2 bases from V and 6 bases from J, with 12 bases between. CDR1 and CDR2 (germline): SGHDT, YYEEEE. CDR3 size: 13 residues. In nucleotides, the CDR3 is TGTGCCAGCAGCTTTAATCAGGGAAGCGAGCAGTACTTC. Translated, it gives CASSFNQGSEQYF.

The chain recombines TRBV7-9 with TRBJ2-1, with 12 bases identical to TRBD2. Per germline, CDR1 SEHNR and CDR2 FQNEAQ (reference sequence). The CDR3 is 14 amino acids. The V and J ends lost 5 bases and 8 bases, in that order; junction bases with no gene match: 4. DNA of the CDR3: TGTGCCAGCAGCCTGGGGACTAGCGGGTATGAGCAGTTCTTC. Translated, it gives CASSLGTSGYEQFF.

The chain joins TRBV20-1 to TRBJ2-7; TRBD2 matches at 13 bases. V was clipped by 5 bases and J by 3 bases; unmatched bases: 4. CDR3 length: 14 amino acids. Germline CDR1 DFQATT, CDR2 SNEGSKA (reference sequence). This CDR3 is CSARTSGGIYEQYF. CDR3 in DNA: TGCAGTGCTCGGACTAGCGGGGGAATCTACGAGCAGTACTTC.

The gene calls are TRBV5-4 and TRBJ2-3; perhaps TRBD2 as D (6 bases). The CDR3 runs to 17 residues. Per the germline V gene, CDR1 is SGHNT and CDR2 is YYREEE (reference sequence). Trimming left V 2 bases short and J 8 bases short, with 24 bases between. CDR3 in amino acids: CASSFRLDGVSLATQYF. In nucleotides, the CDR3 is TGTGCCAGCAGCTTTAGACTAGATGGGGTGTCCCTGGCTACGCAGTATTTT. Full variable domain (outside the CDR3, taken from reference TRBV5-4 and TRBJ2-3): ETGVTQSPTHLIKTRGQQVTLRCSSQSGHNTVSWYQQALGQGPQFIFQYYREEENGRGNFPPRFSGLQFPNYSSELNVNALELDDSALYLCASSFRLDGVSLATQYFGPGTRLTVL.

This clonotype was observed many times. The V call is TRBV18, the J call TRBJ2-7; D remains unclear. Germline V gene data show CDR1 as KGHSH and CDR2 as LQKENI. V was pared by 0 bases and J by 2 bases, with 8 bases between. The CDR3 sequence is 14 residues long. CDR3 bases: TGTGCCAGCTCACCACCTGTACACCCCTACGAGCAGTACTTC. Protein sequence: CASSPPVHPYEQYF.

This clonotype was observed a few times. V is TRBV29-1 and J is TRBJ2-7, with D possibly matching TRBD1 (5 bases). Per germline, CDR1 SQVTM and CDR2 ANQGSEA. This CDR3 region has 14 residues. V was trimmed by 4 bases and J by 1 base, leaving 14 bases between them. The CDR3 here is CSVVATGLSYEQYF. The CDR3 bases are TGCAGCGTTGTAGCCACAGGCTTGTCCTACGAGCAGTACTTC.

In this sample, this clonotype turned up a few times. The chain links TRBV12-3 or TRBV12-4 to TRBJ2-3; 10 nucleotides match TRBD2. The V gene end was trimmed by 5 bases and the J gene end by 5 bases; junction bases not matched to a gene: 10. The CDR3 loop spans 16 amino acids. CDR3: CASSPQSGGALDTQYF. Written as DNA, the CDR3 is TGTGCCAGCAGTCCCCAGAGCGGGGGGGCTTTAGATACGCAGTATTTT.

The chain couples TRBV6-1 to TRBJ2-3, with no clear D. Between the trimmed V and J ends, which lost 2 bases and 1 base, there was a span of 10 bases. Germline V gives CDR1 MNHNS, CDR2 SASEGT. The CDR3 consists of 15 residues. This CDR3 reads CASSEMTGGTDTQYF. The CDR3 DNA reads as TGTGCCAGCAGTGAAATGACCGGCGGCACAGATACGCAGTATTTT.

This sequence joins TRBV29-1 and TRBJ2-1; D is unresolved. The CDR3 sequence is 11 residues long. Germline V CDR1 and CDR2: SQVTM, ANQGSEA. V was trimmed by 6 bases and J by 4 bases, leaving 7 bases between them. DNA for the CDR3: TGCAGCGTGAAGGCTTACAATGAGCAGTTCTTC. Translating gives CSVKAYNEQFF.

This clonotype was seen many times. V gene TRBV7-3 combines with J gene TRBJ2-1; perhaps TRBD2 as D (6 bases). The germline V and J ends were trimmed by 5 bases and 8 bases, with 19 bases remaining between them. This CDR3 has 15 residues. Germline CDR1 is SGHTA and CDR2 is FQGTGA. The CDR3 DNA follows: TGTGCCAGCAGCATAAACGGGGGATTTAGCTATGAGCAGTTCTTC. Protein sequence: CASSINGGFSYEQFF.

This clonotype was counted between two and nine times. In DNA, the CDR3 is TGTGCCAGCACCCGGGCCAGGGGATACGAGCAGTACTTC. It yields the protein CASTRARGYEQYF. The V and J genes are TRBV7-8 and TRBJ2-7; maybe TRBD1 (6 bases). The V gene's germline CDR1 is SGHVS and CDR2 FQNEAQ. This CDR3 region has 13 residues. With 7 bases removed from V and 4 bases from J, the gap between germline ends came to 14 bases.

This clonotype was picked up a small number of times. CDR3 sequence reads: CASIRRDLSSEQFF. The CDR3 nucleotides are TGTGCCAGCATCCGTCGGGACCTCTCCAGTGAGCAGTTCTTC. The J gene is TRBJ2-1, the V gene TRBV2; the D gene could be TRBD1 or TRBD2 (5 bases each). The CDR3 consists of 14 residues. V was pared by 7 bases and J by 9 bases, with 19 bases between. The germline CDR1 and CDR2 sequences are SNHLY and FYNNEI.

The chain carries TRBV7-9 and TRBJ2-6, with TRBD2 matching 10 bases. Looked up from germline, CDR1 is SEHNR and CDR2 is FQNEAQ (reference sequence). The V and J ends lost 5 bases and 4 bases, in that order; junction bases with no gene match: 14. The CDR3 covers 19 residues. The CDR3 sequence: CASSTLAGATPAGANVLTF. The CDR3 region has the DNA TGTGCCAGCAGCACCCTAGCGGGGGCCACCCCTGCCGGGGCCAACGTCCTGACTTTC.

The CDR3 here is CASSMTGGGETQYF. CDR3 sequence (DNA): TGTGCCAGCAGTATGACAGGGGGCGGGGAGACCCAGTACTTC. The rearrangement uses TRBV2 and TRBJ2-5; 10 bases are a match to TRBD1. CDR1 is SNHLY and CDR2 is FYNNEI in the germline V gene. V trimming: 5 bases; J trimming: 5 bases; junction bases outside the gene matches: 5. The length of the CDR3 is 14 residues.

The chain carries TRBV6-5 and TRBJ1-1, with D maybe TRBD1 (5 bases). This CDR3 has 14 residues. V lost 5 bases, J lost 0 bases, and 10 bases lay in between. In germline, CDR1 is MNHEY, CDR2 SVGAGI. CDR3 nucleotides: TGTGCCAGCAGTCTTCAGGGCGTGAACACTGAAGCTTTCTTT. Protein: CASSLQGVNTEAFF.

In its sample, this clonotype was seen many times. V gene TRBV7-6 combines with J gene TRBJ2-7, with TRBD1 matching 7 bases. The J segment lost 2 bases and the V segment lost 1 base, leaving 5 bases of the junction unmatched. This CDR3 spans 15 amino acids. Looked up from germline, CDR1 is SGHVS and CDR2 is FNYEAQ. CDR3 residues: CASSLEGQPAYEQYF. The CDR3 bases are TGTGCCAGCAGCTTAGAGGGACAGCCAGCCTACGAGCAGTACTTC.

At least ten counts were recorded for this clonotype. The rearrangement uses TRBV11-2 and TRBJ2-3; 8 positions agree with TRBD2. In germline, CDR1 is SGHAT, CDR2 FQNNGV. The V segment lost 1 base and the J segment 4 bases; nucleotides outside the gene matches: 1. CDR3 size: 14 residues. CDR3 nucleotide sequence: TGTGCCAGCAGCTTAGCGGGGGGGCCAGATACGCAGTATTTT. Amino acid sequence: CASSLAGGPDTQYF.

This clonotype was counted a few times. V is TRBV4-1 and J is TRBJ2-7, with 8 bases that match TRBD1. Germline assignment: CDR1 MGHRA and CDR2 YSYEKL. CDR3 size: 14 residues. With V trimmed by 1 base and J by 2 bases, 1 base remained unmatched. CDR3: CASSQGRGPYEQYF. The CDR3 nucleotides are TGCGCCAGCAGCCAAGGCAGGGGGCCCTACGAGCAGTACTTC.

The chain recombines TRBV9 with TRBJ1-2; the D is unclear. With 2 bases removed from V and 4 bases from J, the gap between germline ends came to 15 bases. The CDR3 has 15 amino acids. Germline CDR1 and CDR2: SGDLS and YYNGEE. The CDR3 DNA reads TGTGCCAGCAGCGTGAATGCGGAGGACTTCTATGGCTACACCTTC. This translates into CASSVNAEDFYGYTF.

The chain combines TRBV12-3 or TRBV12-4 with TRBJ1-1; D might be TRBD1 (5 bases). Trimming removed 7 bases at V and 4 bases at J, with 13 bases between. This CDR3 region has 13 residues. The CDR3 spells CASTQGKGTEAFF. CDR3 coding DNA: TGTGCCAGCACGCAGGGTAAAGGCACTGAAGCTTTCTTT.